This T cell receptor (beta chain) came from a study of blood T cell repertoires in COVID-19. Study-level information: T cells, B-cell-depleted T cells, or PBMCs provided the cDNA or gDNA that served as material.

Germline V gene data show CDR1 as MNHNY and CDR2 as SVGAGI (reference sequence). The CDR3 spans 15 residues. The V gene lost 4 bases and the J gene lost 6 bases, with 16 bases spanning the gap. Sequencing used immunoSEQ multiplex PCR; TCRdb keeps in-frame clones, though not all of them. The sample comprises roughly 250,000 clones, about 80% of which are singletons, and 15% to 19% rests with the top ten. The specimen was peripheral blood. The sequence came from a person aged 70 to 79 with COVID-19, enrolled during active disease. The rearrangement links TRBV6-6 to TRBJ1-5; D may be TRBD1 (6 bases). The CDR3 sequence: CASSLPLGAGQPQHF. Written as DNA, the CDR3 is TGTGCCAGCAGTTTACCATTGGGGGCGGGTCAGCCCCAGCATTTT.